This TCR beta chain was documented in a study of T cell responses to AZD1222 COVID-19 vaccine. Study results and caveats: Spike regions recognized by vaccine-associated CD4 TCRs spanned the protein, led by 160-218 and 743-854.

The V gene's germline CDR1 is ENHRY and CDR2 SYGVKD. With V trimmed by 9 bases and J by 7 bases, 12 bases remained unmatched. The CDR3 has 14 residues. Assay used: immunoSEQ multiplex PCR; TCRdb lists only in-frame clones, some missing. In the table there are about 180,000 clones, about 93% of which are singletons. Comments on this clone: Its antigen is as yet unknown.

V and J are TRBV10-3 and TRBJ2-7, with TRBD1 identical over 10 bases. Sequenced material: peripheral blood, taken 28 days after the second AZD1222 dose. This receptor was identified in an adult who received the AZD1222 COVID-19 vaccine. The CDR3 region has the DNA TGTGCCATAATTTCCGGGACAGGGGTGGAGGAGCAGTACTTC. Amino acid sequence: CAIISGTGVEEQYF.